Described below is a single T cell receptor (beta chain) sequence and its context. Combining a sample-barcoded 5' primer with a J-beta primer mix, a second PCR ran for 7 to 11 cycles. Using its own MiXCR run on the 5' RACE reads, TCRdb lists one record per CDR3 protein. The sample yields 750,000 to 850,000 distinct CDR3 sequences, 25% seen once. This sample was taken from a study of blood T cells in healthy people across ages. The germline CDR1 and CDR2 sequences are MGHRA and YSYEKL. The CDR3 spans 14 residues. This same sample was also part of a study on T cells of mothers and their children.

Sequenced sample: blood. The chain uses TRBV4-1 and TRBJ2-5; TRBD1 is a possible D gene (6 bases). Gene TRBJ2-7 matches the end of the DNA better, so the J call may be wrong. The clonotype was recovered from a boy younger than 18 in good health. For the CDR3, the DNA is TGCGCCAGCAGCCAAGACGGGACAACCTACGAGCAGTACTTC. It is translated as CASSQDGTTYEQYF.